The present T cell receptor beta chain was sequenced within a study of cytomegalovirus exposure and HLA in healthy donors. Notes on the study in general: Reports described diagnosis of cytomegalovirus status by the classifier as highly specific and sensitive.

Germline CDR1 KGHSH, CDR2 LQKENI. The CDR3 has 16 residues. Between the trimmed V and J ends, which lost 0 bases and 4 bases, there was a span of 15 bases. Points on this clone: Its antigen is currently unknown.

Profiled with immunoSEQ multiplex PCR; TCRdb holds only in-frame clones, not every one. Of about 170,000 clones listed, around nine tenths are singletons. The clonotype was recovered from a young man in good health and CMV-seropositive. Sequenced sample: PBMCs. The genes are TRBV18 and TRBJ1-2; TRBD1 is a possible D gene (5 bases). The CDR3 loop reads CASSPPSAGNFYGYTF. The CDR3 DNA is TGTGCCAGCTCACCACCGTCGGCAGGGAATTTCTATGGCTACACCTTC.